Following are 10 T cell receptor beta chains from one sample sequenced in a study of T cell responses to AZD1222 COVID-19 vaccine. Sequencing used immunoSEQ multiplex PCR; TCRdb keeps in-frame clones, though not all of them. The data contain tens of thousands of clones, 86% of them singletons. This sample comprised peripheral blood, obtained on day 0 of AZD1222 vaccination. These receptor sequences come from an adult in good health.

The chain combines TRBV4-1 with TRBJ1-4, with D perhaps matching TRBD1 (5 bases). V was clipped by 0 bases and J by 7 bases, with 18 bases between them. Germline CDR1 is MGHRA and CDR2 is YSYEKL. The CDR3 is made up of 17 amino acids. The chain's CDR3 is CASSQDSRGGIREKLFF. Written as DNA, the CDR3 is TGCGCCAGCAGCCAAGATAGTCGGGGGGGGATCCGTGAAAAACTGTTTTTT.

The chain couples TRBV7-2 to TRBJ1-4; 8 nucleotides line up with TRBD1. Germline CDR1 and CDR2: SGHTA and FQGNSA. The CDR3 is 14 amino acids. V lost 5 bases and J lost 7; bases outside the gene matches: 6. The CDR3: CASSRGTGSEKLFF. The CDR3 DNA follows: TGTGCCAGCAGCCGGGGGACAGGATCTGAAAAACTGTTTTTT.

The V and J genes are TRBV6-5 and TRBJ2-2; D remains ambiguous. The CDR3 is made up of 15 amino acids. Germline V CDR1 and CDR2: MNHEY, SVGAGI. Trimming shortened V by 8 bases and J by 2 bases, and 15 bases separated the two germline ends. The CDR3 DNA follows: TGTGCCAGCTCTCGGTTTGAGGATAACACCGGGGAGCTGTTTTTT. It codes for CASSRFEDNTGELFF.

This chain links TRBV2 with TRBJ2-7; perhaps TRBD2 as D (5 bases). V was clipped by 4 bases and J by 0 bases, with 10 bases between them. The germline V gene has CDR1 SNHLY and CDR2 FYNNEI. There are 14 residues in the CDR3. CDR3 sequence: CASSGRSGSYEQYF. The CDR3 DNA reads TGTGCCAGCAGTGGGAGGAGCGGCTCCTACGAGCAGTACTTC.

In its sample, this clone was seen once. This chain links TRBV6-4 with TRBJ1-6; D is uncertain. V lost 2 bases and J lost 2, with 4 bases in between. Germline values: CDR1 MRHNA, CDR2 SNTAGT. CDR3 length: 14 amino acids. CDR3 sequence (DNA): TGTGCCAGCAGTGACGGGGCCTATAATTCACCCCTCCACTTT. It codes for CASSDGAYNSPLHF.

The rearrangement uses TRBV5-1 and TRBJ2-5; a possible D gene is TRBD1 (6 bases). The germline V gene encodes CDR1 SGHRS and CDR2 YFSETQ. The CDR3 contains 13 residues. Deletions cut 5 bases from V and 5 bases from J, with 13 bases between. The CDR3 is CASRTTGSETQYF. CDR3 DNA: TGCGCCAGCAGGACGACAGGCTCGGAGACCCAGTACTTC.

The genes are TRBV30 and TRBJ1-4, with 11 bases aligning to TRBD1. This CDR3 region has 15 residues. Germline loops: CDR1 GTSNPN, CDR2 SVGIG (reference sequence). Trimming at V came to 1 base and at J to 7 bases, leaving 5 bases not matched to a gene. The chain's CDR3 is CAWSGLGTGGEKLFF. The CDR3, as DNA: TGTGCCTGGAGTGGCCTGGGGACAGGGGGTGAAAAACTGTTTTTT. The full variable domain, rest sourced from reference TRBV30 and TRBJ1-4, is SQTIHQWPATLVQPVGSPLSLECTVEGTSNPNLYWYRQAAGRGLQLLFYSVGIGQISSEVPQNLSASRPQDRQFILSSKKLLLSDSGFYLCAWSGLGTGGEKLFFGSGTQLSVL.

V gene TRBV28 combines with J gene TRBJ2-3, with D perhaps matching TRBD1 (5 bases). V lost 2 bases, J lost 2 bases, and 8 bases lay in between. Germline V gives CDR1 MDHEN, CDR2 SYDVKM. The CDR3 consists of 14 residues. CDR3 amino acids: CASSLQGPTDTQYF. CDR3 nucleotide sequence: TGTGCCAGCAGTTTACAGGGCCCCACAGATACGCAGTATTTT.

This chain connects TRBV12-3 or TRBV12-4 to TRBJ2-2; D is uncertain. CDR3 length: 12 residues. V lost 7 bases and J 4 bases, leaving 7 bases between the germline ends. Here the CDR3 reads CASKVATGELFF. CDR3 coding DNA: TGTGCCAGCAAGGTGGCCACCGGGGAGCTGTTTTTT.

The CDR3 DNA follows: TGTGCCAGCAGCTTAGGGCCCCTTAGGGACACTGAAGCTTTCTTT. Protein sequence: CASSLGPLRDTEAFF. The rearrangement joins TRBV11-2 to TRBJ1-1, with no clear D. Trimming stripped 1 base from V and 3 bases from J, with 12 bases between. CDR1 SGHAT and CDR2 FQNNGV come from the germline V gene. This CDR3 spans 15 amino acids.